Below are 16 T cell receptor beta chains sequenced from a single sample in a study of control samples from healthy donors and cancer patients (TCRdb year 2020). The library was made by the immunoSEQ multiplex PCR assay. TCRdb carries this immuneACCESS record with in-frame sequences only. Its versions omit some clonotypes, under half of them owing to an unresolved V gene in the studies checked, with the rest unexplained. Present in this sample are tens of thousands of clones, under 90% of which were seen just once. In total, the top ten clones hold around 9.1% of the sample. Material: blood. The source of these receptors is an older man in good health.

The V gene is TRBV3-1 (or the pseudogene TRBV3-2), the J gene TRBJ1-4; 7 bases agree with TRBD1. Germline CDR1 is LGHDT and CDR2 is YNNKEL (reference sequence). The trim removed 4 bases at V and 4 bases at J, leaving 6 bases unmatched. The CDR3 covers 15 residues. CDR3 coding DNA: TGTGCCAGCAGCCTTGGACAGGTCCTTAATGAAAAACTGTTTTTT. It encodes CASSLGQVLNEKLFF.

This chain links TRBV28 with TRBJ1-5; 9 bases line up with TRBD1. This CDR3 contains 16 residues. The germline CDR1 and CDR2 sequences are MDHEN and SYDVKM. Germline trimming cut 11 bases from V and 0 bases from J; bases unmatched to any gene: 11. The CDR3 loop reads CASLGTGRYSNQPQHF. DNA of the CDR3: TGTGCCTCCCTCGGGACAGGGCGTTATAGCAATCAGCCCCAGCATTTT.

This chain uses TRBV5-4 with TRBJ2-7; possible D gene TRBD1, 5 bases. The CDR3 consists of 14 residues. CDR1 is SGHNT, CDR2 YYREEE, per germline (reference sequence). V was shortened by 0 bases and J by 6 bases, with 13 bases between the two germline ends. CDR3 nucleotide sequence: TGTGCCAGCAGCTTGGTGGGAAGGGGTTCCGAGCAGTACTTC. Protein product: CASSLVGRGSEQYF.

The J gene is TRBJ2-1, the V gene TRBV27; no definite D call. CDR1 is MNHEY, CDR2 SMNVEV, per germline (reference sequence). The CDR3 consists of 13 residues. The germline V and J ends were trimmed by 2 bases and 3 bases, with 5 bases remaining between them. The CDR3 spells CASSLNLYNEQFF. In DNA form, the CDR3 reads TGTGCCAGCAGTTTAAATCTCTACAATGAGCAGTTCTTC.

V and J are TRBV3-1 (or the pseudogene TRBV3-2) and TRBJ1-3, with 8 nucleotides matching TRBD1. V lost 4 bases and J lost 1; bases outside the gene matches: 15. Germline V gives CDR1 LGHDT, CDR2 YNNKEL (reference sequence). The CDR3 contains 19 residues. CDR3 amino acids: CASSPNSGAGGASGNTIYF. CDR3 in DNA: TGTGCCAGCAGCCCGAACTCAGGGGCAGGGGGCGCGTCTGGAAACACCATATATTTT.

This clone was found once. The chain recombines TRBV7-9 with TRBJ1-1, with 7 bases lining up with TRBD1. V trimming: 6 bases; J trimming: 5 bases; junction bases outside the gene matches: 6. CDR3 size: 13 residues. The germline V gene has CDR1 SEHNR and CDR2 FQNEAQ (reference sequence). The CDR3 nucleotides read TGTGCCAGCAGTTTGGACAGGACAACTGAAGCTTTCTTT. Translation: CASSLDRTTEAFF. Combining the CDR3 with reference TRBV7-9 and TRBJ1-1 gives the whole variable domain DTGVSQNPRHKITKRGQNVTFRCDPISEHNRLYWYRQTLGQGPEFLTYFQNEAQLEKSRLLSDRFSAERPKGSFSTLEIQRTEQGDSAMYLCASSLDRTTEAFFGQGTRLTVV.

The genes are TRBV9 and TRBJ2-3, with TRBD1 identical over 7 bases. Germline lookup yields CDR1 SGDLS and CDR2 YYNGEE. This CDR3 is built from 14 residues. J gave up 2 bases and V 6 bases, and 6 bases lay outside the gene matches. CDR3 loop: CASNFGQDTDTQYF. The CDR3 bases are TGTGCCAGCAACTTCGGACAGGACACAGATACGCAGTATTTT.

V gene TRBV5-8 combines with J gene TRBJ1-4, with no clear D. This CDR3 is built from 16 residues. Trimming shortened V by 0 bases and J by 0 bases, and 9 bases separated the two germline ends. Per germline, CDR1 SGHTS and CDR2 YDEGEE. DNA for the CDR3: TGTGCCAGCAGCTTGGGGGGTTCCACAACTAATGAAAAACTGTTTTTT. Protein: CASSLGGSTTNEKLFF.

This clone was seen many times. The chain joins TRBV6-6 to TRBJ1-2; maybe TRBD1 (6 bases). Trimming pared 4 bases from V and 9 bases from J, leaving 18 bases between. CDR1 is MNHNY and CDR2 is SVGAGI in the germline V gene (reference sequence). This CDR3 spans 14 amino acids. CDR3 in DNA: TGTGCCAGCAGTTTACTCCAGGGGATTGGAAGCTACACCTTC. Its protein is CASSLLQGIGSYTF.

This clone was found a few times. This rearrangement joins TRBV6-4 to TRBJ2-7, with TRBD1 identical over 9 bases. The CDR3 is 15 residues long. From germline, CDR1 is MRHNA and CDR2 SNTAGT. Trimming took 10 bases from V and 1 from J; bases not matched to a gene: 11. CDR3 coding DNA: TGTGCCAATCGAACCAACGGGACAGGGTCCTACGAGCAGTACTTC. Protein product: CANRTNGTGSYEQYF.

J is TRBJ2-1 and V is TRBV5-1, with a tentative D call TRBD1 (5 bases). Trimming took 2 bases from V and 5 from J, leaving 14 bases between them. The CDR3 covers 15 residues. The germline V gene encodes CDR1 SGHRS and CDR2 YFSETQ. The CDR3 nucleotides read TGCGCCAGCAGCTTAGTCTACAGGCTCAACAATGAGCAGTTCTTC. Translated, it gives CASSLVYRLNNEQFF.

J is TRBJ2-7 and V is TRBV12-5; D may match TRBD1 or TRBD2 (5 bases each). There are 18 residues in the CDR3. Germline-derived CDR1 and CDR2 are LGHNT and FRNRAP. The germline V and J ends were trimmed by 3 bases and 5 bases, with 26 bases remaining between them. The CDR3 region has the DNA TGTGCTAGTGGTTTTATCCGGGACGGAACTAACGCCGCGGACGAGCAGTACTTC. Residues: CASGFIRDGTNAADEQYF.

The V and J genes are TRBV7-2 and TRBJ1-6; D is possibly TRBD1 (5 bases). There are 15 residues in the CDR3. Germline V gene lookup returns CDR1 SGHTA and CDR2 FQGNSA. V was shortened by 2 bases and J by 7 bases, with 12 bases between the two germline ends. CDR3 DNA sequence: TGTGCCAGCAGCTTAAACCGGGACGGAAATTCACCCCTCCACTTT. This codes for CASSLNRDGNSPLHF.

This chain joins TRBV9 and TRBJ2-3; 9 positions match TRBD1. V gave up 2 bases and J gave up 2 bases; unmatched junction bases: 6. CDR3 size: 16 residues. Germline V gene lookup returns CDR1 SGDLS and CDR2 YYNGEE. The CDR3 loop is CASSVWTGANTDTQYF. The CDR3 nucleotides are TGTGCCAGCAGCGTGTGGACAGGGGCCAACACAGATACGCAGTATTTT.

This clone was counted a few times. This chain connects TRBV6-5 to TRBJ1-5; D is undetermined. The CDR3 spans 15 residues. Trimming pared 7 bases from V and 0 bases from J, leaving 13 bases between. Germline-derived CDR1 and CDR2 are MNHEY and SVGAGI. CDR3 residues: CASKGLSNSNQPQHF. As DNA, the CDR3 is TGTGCCAGCAAAGGCCTGTCGAATAGCAATCAGCCCCAGCATTTT.

A single count supports this clone. This chain connects TRBV27 to TRBJ2-7, with D uncertain. V shed 6 bases and J shed 6 bases, with 18 bases lying between them. This CDR3 has 14 amino acids. The germline V gene has CDR1 MNHEY and CDR2 SMNVEV (reference sequence). This chain's CDR3 is CASRASLASIEQYF. The CDR3 DNA is TGTGCCAGCAGGGCATCGCTCGCGTCGATCGAGCAGTACTTC.